These 32 T cell receptor beta chains share one sample of origin, sequenced in a study of blood T cell repertoires in COVID-19. The data were produced by immunoSEQ multiplex PCR, yet TCRdb's version contains in-frame clones alone and is incomplete. The sample lists some 270,000 clones, around 90% seen once, with around 2% in the top ten. The sample taken for sequencing was peripheral blood. The origin of the receptors is a man aged 50-59 years with acute or convalescent COVID-19.

V gene TRBV7-9 combines with J gene TRBJ2-2; no clear D gene. Germline CDR1 SEHNR, CDR2 FQNEAQ (reference sequence). The CDR3 runs 11 residues. The germline V and J ends were trimmed by 6 bases and 5 bases, with 4 bases remaining between them. The CDR3 loop reads CASSPTGELFF. CDR3 nucleotide sequence: TGTGCCAGCAGTCCAACCGGGGAGCTGTTTTTT.

CDR3 in DNA: TGTGCCAGCAGCCCTGGCTCCAGTTCCTACGAGCAGTACTTC. It translates to CASSPGSSSYEQYF. The chain has TRBV5-5 and TRBJ2-7; D is ambiguous. CDR3 length equals 14 residues. In germline, CDR1 is SGHKS, CDR2 YYEKEE (reference sequence). V lost 4 bases and J 1 base, leaving 12 bases between the germline ends.

The chain is built from TRBV19 and TRBJ1-1; 9 bases agree with TRBD1. The germline gives CDR1 LNHDA, CDR2 SQIVND (reference sequence). The ends lost 7 bases at V and 0 bases at J; junction bases unmatched: 3. This CDR3 contains 14 residues. The CDR3 reads CASTTGGLNTEAFF. The CDR3 bases are TGTGCCAGTACTACAGGGGGCCTGAACACTGAAGCTTTCTTT.

The rearrangement links TRBV4-1 to TRBJ1-2; perhaps TRBD1 as D (5 bases). V was shortened by 4 bases and J by 5 bases, with 11 bases between the two germline ends. Germline V gene sequence: CDR1 MGHRA, CDR2 YSYEKL. This CDR3 is 13 amino acids long. DNA for the CDR3: TGCGCCAGCAGCCTGGGGCGTAAATATGGCTACACCTTC. Its protein is CASSLGRKYGYTF.

The J gene is TRBJ1-4, the V gene TRBV5-1, with 7 bases identical to TRBD1. The CDR3 has 15 amino acids. Per germline, CDR1 SGHRS and CDR2 YFSETQ. V was pared by 4 bases and J by 3 bases, with 6 bases of the junction left unmatched. In nucleotides, the CDR3 is TGCGCCAGCAGCCCGGGGACAGCACCTAATGAAAAACTGTTTTTT. It specifies CASSPGTAPNEKLFF.

This clone was counted once. The rearrangement links TRBV5-1 to TRBJ1-2; maybe TRBD1 (5 bases). V was cut by 4 bases and J by 0 bases, with 10 bases left in between. This CDR3 region has 14 residues. CDR1 and CDR2 (germline): SGHRS, YFSETQ. The CDR3 reads CASSPQGPNYGYTF. Written as DNA, the CDR3 is TGCGCCAGCAGCCCCCAGGGCCCTAACTATGGCTACACCTTC.

The rearrangement uses TRBV9 and TRBJ2-1; D is possibly TRBD1 (6 bases). Looked up from germline, CDR1 is SGDLS and CDR2 is YYNGEE. Trimming pared 5 bases from V and 0 bases from J, leaving 12 bases between. The CDR3 length is 15 residues. CDR3 amino acids: CASSPGVSSYNEQFF. In DNA form, the CDR3 reads TGTGCCAGCAGTCCAGGGGTCTCCTCCTACAATGAGCAGTTCTTC.

V and J are TRBV7-9 and TRBJ2-7; D is perhaps TRBD2 (6 bases). Per the germline V gene, CDR1 is SEHNR and CDR2 is FQNEAQ (reference sequence). The CDR3 length is 11 residues. The CDR3 spells CATDQGGEQYF. In DNA form, the CDR3 reads TGTGCGACGGATCAGGGAGGCGAGCAGTACTTC.

The gene calls are TRBV19 and TRBJ1-5; 8 positions agree with TRBD1. Germline CDR1 is LNHDA and CDR2 is SQIVND (reference sequence). This CDR3 has 15 residues. The J segment lost 6 bases and the V segment lost 6 bases, leaving 10 bases of the junction unmatched. The CDR3 loop is CASSRTTGASQPQHF. CDR3 bases: TGTGCCAGTAGCCGGACGACAGGGGCGAGTCAGCCCCAGCATTTT.

The CDR3 region is CASSIGGPATNEKLFF. The CDR3, as DNA: TGTGCCAGTAGTATTGGAGGGCCGGCAACTAATGAAAAACTGTTTTTT. The chain joins TRBV19 to TRBJ1-4; D not resolved. Germline values: CDR1 LNHDA, CDR2 SQIVND (reference sequence). CDR3 length: 16 residues. Trimming stripped 3 bases from V and 0 bases from J, with 11 bases between.

This clone came up a few times. The CDR3 DNA reads TGTGCCAGCAGCACCCGTGGGGGGGATAGCACAGATACGCAGTATTTT. It translates to CASSTRGGDSTDTQYF. The chain combines TRBV9 with TRBJ2-3, with 7 bases aligning to TRBD2. Germline V lookup: CDR1 SGDLS, CDR2 YYNGEE. The CDR3 loop spans 16 amino acids. V gave up 4 bases and J gave up 0 bases; unmatched junction bases: 8.

The chain carries TRBV11-2 and TRBJ1-6; TRBD1 agrees at 8 bases. This CDR3 contains 18 residues. Trimming removed 5 bases from V and 0 bases from J; junction bases left unmatched: 9. Per germline, CDR1 SGHAT and CDR2 FQNNGV. The CDR3 DNA follows: TGTGCCAGCAGCCCTACTCGACAGGGGAGCTCCTATAATTCACCCCTCCACTTT. Residues: CASSPTRQGSSYNSPLHF.

V and J are TRBV12-3 or TRBV12-4 and TRBJ2-1; tentatively, D is TRBD2 (5 bases). V was clipped by 2 bases and J by 12 bases, with 14 bases between them. The CDR3 consists of 13 residues. The CDR3 region is CASSLQGRRGQFF. In DNA, the CDR3 is TGTGCCAGCAGTTTACAAGGCCGTCGGGGGCAGTTCTTC.

DNA of the CDR3: TGTGCCAGCTCCGGGACAGGGGGCAATCAGCCCCAGCATTTT. Protein sequence: CASSGTGGNQPQHF. The chain joins TRBV6-5 to TRBJ1-5, with TRBD1 matching 10 bases. Looked up from germline, CDR1 is MNHEY and CDR2 is SVGAGI. Trimming removed 8 bases from V and 2 bases from J; junction bases left unmatched: 3. The length of the CDR3 is 14 residues.

In its sample, this clone was seen once. V usage is TRBV4-1 and J usage is TRBJ1-2; 11 bases fit TRBD1. Germline V lookup: CDR1 MGHRA, CDR2 YSYEKL. The CDR3 sequence is 14 residues long. V lost 5 bases to trimming and J lost 8 bases; unmatched junction nucleotides: 7. CDR3 in DNA: TGCGCCAGCAGCGCGCCGGGACAGGGGGGAGGCTACACCTTC. Translation gives CASSAPGQGGGYTF.

This clone came up a few times. The chain recombines TRBV9 with TRBJ1-3; D gene uncertain. Germline values: CDR1 SGDLS, CDR2 YYNGEE. Trimming pared 5 bases from V and 0 bases from J, leaving 12 bases between. The CDR3 extends over 15 amino acids. The CDR3 bases are TGTGCCAGCAGTCTCGCGGATCACTCTGGAAACACCATATATTTT. Its protein is CASSLADHSGNTIYF.

This chain joins TRBV2 and TRBJ2-5; no reliable D call. CDR1 and CDR2 (germline): SNHLY, FYNNEI. The CDR3 covers 13 residues. Trimming took off 4 bases at V and 5 bases at J, with 11 bases between the two ends. DNA for the CDR3: TGTGCCAGCAGTGTTCGGGTTGCGGAGACCCAGTACTTC. It is translated as CASSVRVAETQYF.

This rearrangement joins TRBV5-4 to TRBJ2-1, with 7 positions matching TRBD1. The CDR3 consists of 15 residues. Unmatched junction bases numbered 9, after V lost 4 bases and J lost 5 bases. Germline CDR1 SGHNT, CDR2 YYREEE (reference sequence). The chain's CDR3 is CASSVPGQPNNEQFF. Here the CDR3 DNA reads TGTGCCAGCAGCGTACCGGGACAGCCAAACAATGAGCAGTTCTTC.

CDR3 sequence reads: CASSSLRTGATANYGYTF. The CDR3 DNA reads as TGTGCCAGCAGCTCACTTAGGACAGGGGCCACGGCTAACTATGGCTACACCTTC. V usage is TRBV11-2 and J usage is TRBJ1-2; TRBD1 matches 9 bases. This CDR3 region has 18 residues. Germline values: CDR1 SGHAT, CDR2 FQNNGV. V shed 4 bases, J shed 0 bases, and the junction held 12 bases outside the gene matches.

A remark on this clone: In the same sample, other DNA sequences code for this CDR3. V usage is TRBV9 and J usage is TRBJ2-2, with a tentative D call TRBD1 (6 bases). Germline assignment: CDR1 SGDLS and CDR2 YYNGEE. The CDR3 contains 15 residues. The ends were cut back, 2 bases at V and 0 bases at J, with 8 bases in the middle. The chain's CDR3 is CASSVRQANTGELFF. CDR3 bases: TGTGCCAGCAGCGTCCGACAGGCGAACACCGGGGAGCTGTTTTTT.

This clone was seen only once. The rearrangement links TRBV12-3 or TRBV12-4 to TRBJ2-7; TRBD2 might be the D (6 bases). Trimming shortened V by 3 bases and J by 7 bases, and 10 bases separated the two germline ends. The CDR3 runs to 12 residues. The CDR3 sequence: CASSFSGGEQYF. In nucleotides, the CDR3 is TGTGCCAGCAGTTTCTCAGGAGGGGAGCAGTACTTC.

Note on this clone: Other DNA sequences within the sample encode an identical CDR3. The chain links TRBV5-1 to TRBJ1-1; a weak D match, TRBD1 (5 bases). The CDR3 runs to 14 residues. Germline V gene data show CDR1 as SGHRS and CDR2 as YFSETQ. Trimming took 0 bases from V and 4 from J, leaving 10 bases between them. DNA for the CDR3: TGCGCCAGCAGCTTGGGCCAGGGAGGCACTGAAGCTTTCTTT. Protein: CASSLGQGGTEAFF.

The chain has TRBV4-1 and TRBJ1-5, with D perhaps matching TRBD1 (5 bases). Germline values: CDR1 MGHRA, CDR2 YSYEKL. The germline V and J ends were trimmed by 0 bases and 1 base, with 16 bases remaining between them. The CDR3 sequence is 18 residues long. CDR3 sequence: CASSQDAGPFRSNQPQHF. The CDR3 DNA reads TGCGCCAGCAGCCAAGATGCAGGGCCCTTTCGAAGCAATCAGCCCCAGCATTTT.

V and J are TRBV11-2 and TRBJ2-7; maybe TRBD2 (6 bases). Between the trimmed V and J ends, which lost 9 bases and 6 bases, there was a span of 9 bases. This CDR3 region has 10 residues. Germline V gene lookup returns CDR1 SGHAT and CDR2 FQNNGV. CDR3 region: CASSGVEQYF. The CDR3 nucleotides are TGTGCCAGTTCGGGGGTCGAGCAGTACTTC.

Only one count was recorded for this clone. V gene TRBV4-2 combines with J gene TRBJ2-6; 9 bases fit TRBD1. Looked up from germline, CDR1 is LGHNA and CDR2 is YNFKEQ. The length of the CDR3 is 19 residues. V lost 0 bases, J lost 0 bases, and 6 bases stayed unmatched. The CDR3, as DNA: TGTGCCAGCAGCCAAGACGCAGGACAGGGGCCCTCTGGGGCCAACGTCCTGACTTTC. It yields the protein CASSQDAGQGPSGANVLTF.

The chain links TRBV19 to TRBJ1-1; 7 nucleotides agree with TRBD1. The CDR3 runs 15 residues. Germline-derived CDR1 and CDR2 are LNHDA and SQIVND (reference sequence). J was trimmed by 1 base and V by 7 bases; bases with no gene match: 9. CDR3 sequence (DNA): TGTGCCAGTAACCTGGACAGGTCTCGGAACACTGAAGCTTTCTTT. This translates into CASNLDRSRNTEAFF.

V is TRBV27 and J is TRBJ2-1; 14 nucleotides align to TRBD2. The junction had 13 bases not matched to a gene; V was cut back by 4 bases and J by 8 bases. This CDR3 has 18 amino acids. The germline CDR1 and CDR2 sequences are MNHEY and SMNVEV (reference sequence). The CDR3 DNA sequence: TGTGCCAGCAGTTCATCCCTTCGACTAGCGGGGGGGCAAGATGAGCAGTTCTTC. This encodes CASSSSLRLAGGQDEQFF.

The V call is TRBV5-5, the J call TRBJ2-3; 10 bases agree with TRBD1. This CDR3 region has 17 residues. Germline loops: CDR1 SGHKS, CDR2 YYEKEE (reference sequence). Trimming cost V 4 bases and J 0 bases; bases outside gene matches: 8. CDR3 amino acids: CASSAGRDRGSTDTQYF. As DNA, the CDR3 is TGTGCCAGCAGCGCCGGCCGGGACAGGGGTAGCACAGATACGCAGTATTTT. The whole variable domain, filled in from reference TRBV5-5 and TRBJ2-3, reads DAGVTQSPTHLIKTRGQQVTLRCSPISGHKSVSWYQQVLGQGPQFIFQYYEKEERGRGNFPDRFSARQFPNYSSELNVNALLLGDSALYLCASSAGRDRGSTDTQYFGPGTRLTVL.

The chain links TRBV4-2 to TRBJ2-1, with a tentative D call TRBD2 (5 bases). This CDR3 has 12 amino acids. Germline CDR1 is LGHNA and CDR2 is YNFKEQ. V was cut by 6 bases and J by 4 bases, with 7 bases left in between. Here the CDR3 reads CASREAYNEQFF. The CDR3 bases are TGTGCCAGCAGGGAGGCTTACAATGAGCAGTTCTTC.

In DNA, the CDR3 is TGTGCCAGCAGTCCTGGACAGGGGAATGTTACCTTCACAGATACGCAGTATTTT. Its translation is CASSPGQGNVTFTDTQYF. This rearrangement joins TRBV5-8 to TRBJ2-3, with 9 bases that match TRBD1. Trimming cost V 5 bases and J 2 bases; bases outside gene matches: 15. CDR3 length: 18 amino acids. CDR1 and CDR2 from the germline V gene are SGHTS and YDEGEE.

The V call is TRBV5-4, the J call TRBJ1-2, with 10 nucleotides matching TRBD1. Germline CDR1 is SGHNT and CDR2 is YYREEE (reference sequence). Germline trimming cut 1 base from V and 4 bases from J; bases unmatched to any gene: 4. The CDR3 spans 15 residues. The CDR3, as DNA: TGTGCCAGCAGCTTGTGGGGACAGGGGTTCTATGGCTACACCTTC. Protein sequence: CASSLWGQGFYGYTF.

The chain is built from TRBV4-1 and TRBJ1-2, with 7 bases aligning to TRBD1. The CDR3 is made up of 14 amino acids. The V segment lost 0 bases and the J segment 5 bases; nucleotides outside the gene matches: 3. Germline loops: CDR1 MGHRA, CDR2 YSYEKL. CDR3 sequence: CASSQEQTGYGYTF. In DNA, the CDR3 is TGCGCCAGCAGCCAAGAGCAGACAGGGTATGGCTACACCTTC.